The 26 T cell receptor beta chains below were found in one sample sequenced in a study of T cells in Graves' hyperthyroidism and ophthalmopathy. Researchers took RNA transcripts and amplified the TCR beta CDR3 regions from them. An initial round of RT-PCR targeting the TCR CDR3 relied on the HTBI primer set. TCRdb called the multiplex PCR reads again in MiXCR, with one record for every CDR3 protein. The sample has some 770,000 distinct CDR3 sequences, around 17% seen once. The specimen was blood. Every receptor here comes from a man younger than 30 with Graves' hyperthyroidism.

This clonotype was counted at least ten times. The chain couples TRBV6-1 to TRBJ2-1; the D gene is possibly TRBD1 (6 bases). CDR1 is MNHNS and CDR2 is SASEGT in the germline V gene. Trimming removed 6 bases at V and 4 bases at J, with 22 bases between. There are 17 residues in the CDR3. The CDR3 DNA follows: TGTGCCAGCAGACCCCCCTGGTCCAGGGGTGTTTACAATGAGCAGTTCTTC. This codes for CASRPPWSRGVYNEQFF.

The sample holds many counts of this clonotype. The chain recombines TRBV6-4 with TRBJ2-7, with a weak D call TRBD2 (6 bases). The ends were cut back, 4 bases at V and 5 bases at J, with 21 bases in the middle. Germline V gene data show CDR1 as MRHNA and CDR2 as SNTAGT. The CDR3 is made up of 16 amino acids. In DNA, the CDR3 is TGTGCCAGCAGTGTTTATGCGGGGCAGGGAGTACACGAGCAGTACTTC. This codes for CASSVYAGQGVHEQYF.

This clonotype was seen at least ten times. The chain has TRBV12-3 or TRBV12-4 and TRBJ2-1; D is unclear. V was clipped by 0 bases and J by 4 bases, with 10 bases between them. The CDR3 consists of 15 residues. The DNA for the CDR3 is TGTGCCAGCAGTTTAGCGACCCCCCCTTACAATGAGCAGTTCTTC. Its translation is CASSLATPPYNEQFF.

This chain uses TRBV4-2 with TRBJ2-1, with TRBD2 matching 7 bases. V gave up 3 bases and J gave up 2 bases; unmatched junction bases: 4. The germline V gene encodes CDR1 LGHNA and CDR2 YNFKEQ. The CDR3 extends over 15 amino acids. CDR3 region: CASSQASGPYNEQFF. DNA of the CDR3: TGTGCCAGCAGCCAGGCTAGCGGACCCTACAATGAGCAGTTCTTC.

This clonotype has at least ten counts. V and J are TRBV29-1 and TRBJ1-2; the D gene is possibly TRBD1 (6 bases). CDR1 is SQVTM and CDR2 is ANQGSEA in the germline V gene. Trimming left V 7 bases short and J 0 bases short, with 9 bases between. This CDR3 region has 12 residues. The CDR3: CSGYRANYGYTF. DNA for the CDR3: TGCAGCGGGTACAGGGCTAACTATGGCTACACCTTC.

J is TRBJ1-6 and V is TRBV5-6; D gene unclear. CDR3 length equals 13 residues. In germline, CDR1 is SGHDT, CDR2 YYEEEE. V lost 0 bases to trimming and J lost 11 bases, with 9 bases between them. As DNA, the CDR3 is TGTGCCAGCAGCTTGGTAGAGGGCGCACCCCTCCACTTT. Its translation: CASSLVEGAPLHF.

A few counts support this clonotype. This sequence joins TRBV27 and TRBJ2-1; D remains ambiguous. V gave up 4 bases and J gave up 6 bases, with 16 bases separating them. The CDR3 contains 15 residues. The V gene's germline CDR1 is MNHEY and CDR2 SMNVEV (reference sequence). CDR3 nucleotides: TGTGCCAGCAGTTCTGGAGTCGGATCTGGCAATGAGCAGTTCTTC. It yields the protein CASSSGVGSGNEQFF.

A few counts support this clonotype. Germline is not matched at one junction end, which may reflect a read error. This chain connects TRBV20-1 to TRBJ2-1, with D unclear. The CDR3 runs 14 residues. Germline CDR1 DFQATT, CDR2 SNEGSKA (reference sequence). The CDR3 spells CSARDLLRGNEQFF. DNA for the CDR3: TGCAGTGCAAGAGACCTCCTAAGAGGCAATGAGCAGTTCTTC.

A word on this clonotype: This may be a read error, as it is one base from a much larger clone. The chain employs TRBV4-2 and TRBJ2-7, with a weak D call TRBD2 (6 bases). This CDR3 is 15 amino acids long. Germline loops: CDR1 LGHNA, CDR2 YNFKEQ. Trimming pared 0 bases from V and 3 bases from J, leaving 12 bases between. The CDR3 sequence is CASSQESSASYEQYF. CDR3 in DNA: TGTGCCAGCAGCCAAGAGTCTAGCGCGAGCTACGAGCAGTACTTC.

This clonotype was seen more than once but under ten times. V is TRBV7-9 and J is TRBJ2-1, with D possibly being TRBD2 (6 bases). Germline assignment: CDR1 SEHNR and CDR2 FQNEAQ (reference sequence). CDR3 size: 14 residues. V was shortened by 5 bases and J by 8 bases, with 16 bases between the two germline ends. The CDR3 nucleotides read TGTGCCAGCAGCCTCGATCTTAGGAGGGATGAGCAGTTCTTC. Residues: CASSLDLRRDEQFF.

The gene calls are TRBV29-1 and TRBJ2-1, with TRBD1 matching over 9 bases. The CDR3 is 14 amino acids. Per the germline V gene, CDR1 is SQVTM and CDR2 is ANQGSEA. V lost 5 bases, J lost 6 bases, and 8 bases stayed unmatched. CDR3 residues: CSVYTGQGPNEQFF. The CDR3 DNA is TGCAGCGTTTATACGGGACAGGGTCCCAATGAGCAGTTCTTC.

The sample holds many counts of this clonotype. The chain recombines TRBV10-1 with TRBJ2-1; TRBD2 matches at 11 bases. V lost 2 bases and J lost 7; bases outside the gene matches: 4. CDR1 is WNHNN and CDR2 is SYGVQD in the germline V gene (reference sequence). CDR3 size: 15 residues. In nucleotides, the CDR3 is TGCGCCAGCAGTGAGAGACTAGCGGGAATAAATGAGCAGTTCTTC. This codes for CASSERLAGINEQFF.

The gene calls are TRBV5-1 and TRBJ1-1; a possible D gene is TRBD1 (6 bases). The CDR3 length is 16 residues. Germline lookup yields CDR1 SGHRS and CDR2 YFSETQ. V was clipped by 3 bases and J by 0 bases, with 15 bases between them. CDR3 region: CASSSFRGKLNTEAFF. CDR3 nucleotides: TGCGCCAGCAGCTCCTTCAGGGGAAAATTGAACACTGAAGCTTTCTTT.

This clonotype was found many times. The chain uses TRBV7-2 and TRBJ1-1, with unresolved D. V gave up 5 bases and J gave up 4 bases, with 11 bases separating them. Germline CDR1 and CDR2: SGHTA and FQGNSA. This CDR3 has 13 amino acids. CDR3 sequence (DNA): TGTGCCAGCAGCCCCACCTGGGGCACTGAAGCTTTCTTT. Protein product: CASSPTWGTEAFF.

The sample holds many counts of this clonotype. The V and J genes are TRBV3-1 and TRBJ2-3; TRBD2 agrees at 14 bases. The CDR3 runs 19 residues. Trimming took 3 bases from V and 2 from J; bases not matched to a gene: 10. Germline CDR1 reads LGHDT; CDR2 reads YNNKEL (reference sequence). The CDR3 spells CASSQNRPGLAGATDTQYF. The CDR3 DNA follows: TGTGCCAGCAGCCAGAACCGACCGGGACTAGCGGGAGCCACAGATACGCAGTATTTT.

This clonotype was seen only a few times. The chain is built from TRBV20-1 and TRBJ2-7; 8 bases map to TRBD2. The CDR3 has 14 residues. The trim removed 6 bases at V and 0 bases at J, leaving 7 bases unmatched. Germline CDR1 reads DFQATT; CDR2 reads SNEGSKA (reference sequence). The chain's CDR3 is CSAISGTPSYEQYF. The CDR3 DNA is TGCAGTGCCATTAGCGGGACGCCCTCCTACGAGCAGTACTTC.

With respect to this clonotype: A much larger clonotype is one base distant, so this may be a read error. V usage is TRBV6-1 and J usage is TRBJ1-2, with D perhaps matching TRBD1 (5 bases). This CDR3 is built from 13 residues. Germline V gene lookup returns CDR1 MNHNS and CDR2 SASEGT. V lost 1 base to trimming and J lost 6 bases, with 9 bases between them. CDR3 residues: CASSEVAGNGYTF. Written as DNA, the CDR3 is TGTGCCAGCAGTGAAGTTGCAGGGAATGGCTACACCTTC.

This clonotype showed up just a few times. V usage is TRBV5-4 and J usage is TRBJ2-5; D gene ambiguous. CDR1 and CDR2 (germline): SGHNT, YYREEE (reference sequence). CDR3 size: 14 residues. Trimming cost V 2 bases and J 1 base, with 9 bases left between them. CDR3 coding DNA: TGTGCCAGCAGCTTCATAGGGCCCCAAGAGACCCAGTACTTC. Its translation is CASSFIGPQETQYF.

This clonotype was seen a few times. The rearrangement links TRBV7-2 to TRBJ2-1; D gene ambiguous. CDR3 length: 15 residues. Germline V gene data show CDR1 as SGHTA and CDR2 as FQGNSA. The ends were cut back, 1 base at V and 6 bases at J, with 13 bases in the middle. The CDR3 DNA sequence: TGTGCCAGCAGCTTAGTAGGACCACGCGGCAATGAGCAGTTCTTC. It codes for CASSLVGPRGNEQFF. Based on the CDR3 plus reference TRBV7-2 and TRBJ2-1, the full variable domain is GAGVSQSPSNKVTEKGKDVELRCDPISGHTALYWYRQSLGQGLEFLIYFQGNSAPDKSGLPSDRFSAERTGGSVSTLTIQRTQQEDSAVYLCASSLVGPRGNEQFFGPGTRLTVL.

This clonotype was observed at least ten times. This chain connects TRBV28 to TRBJ2-7; 7 positions match TRBD2. The CDR3 consists of 17 residues. V trimming: 4 bases; J trimming: 2 bases; junction bases outside the gene matches: 14. CDR1 MDHEN and CDR2 SYDVKM come from the germline V gene. The CDR3 spells CASSSLVMAGEPYEQYF. CDR3 bases: TGTGCCAGCAGTTCCCTTGTCATGGCGGGAGAACCCTACGAGCAGTACTTC.

This clonotype was seen only a few times. The chain is built from TRBV5-5 and TRBJ2-7, with D perhaps being TRBD1 or TRBD2 (6 bases each). Germline values: CDR1 SGHKS, CDR2 YYEKEE (reference sequence). V lost 3 bases to trimming and J lost 4 bases, with 17 bases between them. This CDR3 comprises 15 residues. This CDR3 reads CASSWAGASGYEQYF. CDR3 coding DNA: TGTGCCAGCAGCTGGGCAGGGGCCAGCGGGTACGAGCAGTACTTC.

This clonotype was seen ten or more times. The V gene is TRBV28, the J gene TRBJ2-7, with D perhaps TRBD1 (6 bases). The CDR3 totals 15 residues. CDR1 and CDR2 from the germline V gene are MDHEN and SYDVKM. The ends were cut back, 6 bases at V and 6 bases at J, with 21 bases in the middle. For the CDR3, the DNA is TGTGCCAGCAGACACTCGGACAGATCTTCTACCGAGCAGTACTTC. It codes for CASRHSDRSSTEQYF.

This clonotype was seen at least ten times. This rearrangement joins TRBV27 to TRBJ1-5, with D unclear. Germline V gene data show CDR1 as MNHEY and CDR2 as SMNVEV (reference sequence). This CDR3 spans 13 amino acids. With 3 bases removed from V and 5 bases from J, the gap between germline ends came to 8 bases. CDR3 loop: CASSFSIDQPQHF. Written as DNA, the CDR3 is TGTGCCAGCAGTTTCTCCATCGATCAGCCCCAGCATTTT.

This clonotype has a count of ten or more. The chain is built from TRBV28 and TRBJ2-1; 7 bases map to TRBD2. Germline CDR1 MDHEN, CDR2 SYDVKM. This CDR3 region has 15 residues. V was clipped by 4 bases and J by 5 bases; unmatched bases: 8. The CDR3 DNA reads TGTGCCAGCAGTTCGCCGGGGGAGGGCCACAATGAGCAGTTCTTC. This translates into CASSSPGEGHNEQFF. Filled out from reference TRBV28 and TRBJ2-1, the complete variable domain reads DVKVTQSSRYLVKRTGEKVFLECVQDMDHENMFWYRQDPGLGLRLIYFSYDVKMKEKGDIPEGYSVSREKKERFSLILESASTNQTSMYLCASSSPGEGHNEQFFGPGTRLTVL.

This chain links TRBV7-2 with TRBJ1-3; D uncertain. CDR1 and CDR2 from the germline V gene are SGHTA and FQGNSA. CDR3 size: 14 residues. V lost 6 bases to trimming and J lost 1 base, with 10 bases between them. Written as DNA, the CDR3 is TGTGCCAGCAGTCGGACGGTGTCTGGAAACACCATATATTTT. It translates to CASSRTVSGNTIYF. The complete variable domain, with remaining parts taken from reference TRBV7-2 and TRBJ1-3, reads GAGVSQSPSNKVTEKGKDVELRCDPISGHTALYWYRQSLGQGLEFLIYFQGNSAPDKSGLPSDRFSAERTGGSVSTLTIQRTQQEDSAVYLCASSRTVSGNTIYFGEGSWLTVV.

This clonotype was observed a handful of times. Here the CDR3 reads CATSSSYNEQFF. The CDR3 DNA sequence: TGTGCCACTTCGAGCTCCTACAATGAGCAGTTCTTC. The chain carries TRBV6-2 or TRBV6-3 and TRBJ2-1; unclear D gene. The CDR3 is 12 amino acids. The germline gives CDR1 MNHEY, CDR2 SVGEGT. The V end lost 10 bases, the J end lost 0 bases, and 7 bases lay between the germline ends.